Presented here are 11 T cell receptor beta chains from one specimen sequenced in a study of T cell responses to AZD1222 COVID-19 vaccine. Method: immunoSEQ multiplex PCR; TCRdb's copy keeps in-frame clones and lacks some. The sample gives 150,000 to 200,000 clones, 75% to 95% of which show up once; less than 3% is in the top ten. Specimen: peripheral blood, collected on day 0 of AZD1222 vaccination. These receptors were collected from an adult in good health.

The rearrangement links TRBV5-1 to TRBJ1-3; the D is unclear. In germline, CDR1 is SGHRS, CDR2 YFSETQ. The CDR3 sequence is 13 residues long. V shed 1 base and J shed 4 bases, with 6 bases lying between them. CDR3 protein: CASSLSGGNTIYF. The DNA of the CDR3 is TGCGCCAGCAGCTTGTCCGGCGGAAACACCATATATTTT.

This clone was seen a single time. The rearrangement links TRBV29-1 to TRBJ1-2, with 8 bases aligning to TRBD1. This CDR3 is built from 13 residues. J gave up 4 bases and V 6 bases, and 7 bases lay outside the gene matches. CDR1 and CDR2 (germline): SQVTM, ANQGSEA. The CDR3 is CSVGKDRGYGYTF. The CDR3 coding sequence is TGCAGCGTAGGAAAAGACAGGGGCTATGGCTACACCTTC.

The chain is built from TRBV4-2 and TRBJ1-1, with D perhaps matching TRBD1 (6 bases). V was trimmed by 2 bases and J by 4 bases, leaving 14 bases between them. CDR3 length: 15 residues. Per the germline V gene, CDR1 is LGHNA and CDR2 is YNFKEQ. Written as DNA, the CDR3 is TGTGCCAGCAGCCAATTACGTACAGGGACCACTGAAGCTTTCTTT. Translation gives CASSQLRTGTTEAFF.

The chain employs TRBV7-2 and TRBJ1-2; maybe TRBD1 (5 bases). CDR3 length equals 15 residues. CDR1 SGHTA and CDR2 FQGNSA come from the germline V gene. Trimming stripped 1 base from V and 4 bases from J, with 13 bases between. CDR3 loop: CASSLGGSGSYGYTF. CDR3 nucleotide sequence: TGTGCCAGCAGCTTAGGGGGGTCGGGATCCTATGGCTACACCTTC.

The chain employs TRBV5-1 and TRBJ2-1, with TRBD2 matching 9 bases. The CDR3 is 18 amino acids. Germline V gene lookup returns CDR1 SGHRS and CDR2 YFSETQ. Germline trimming cut 0 bases from V and 5 bases from J; bases unmatched to any gene: 12. The CDR3 sequence: CASSLAPSGGSTNNEQFF. The CDR3 DNA is TGCGCCAGCAGCTTGGCGCCGAGCGGGGGGTCCACTAACAATGAGCAGTTCTTC.

A few counts support this clone. V gene TRBV19 combines with J gene TRBJ2-5; possibly TRBD2 for D (5 bases). Per the germline V gene, CDR1 is LNHDA and CDR2 is SQIVND (reference sequence). CDR3 length: 15 residues. V lost 3 bases, J lost 4 bases, and 15 bases lay in between. The CDR3 DNA reads as TGTGCCAGTAGTATTGCCGTCGAGGGCGGAGAGACCCAGTACTTC. Protein sequence: CASSIAVEGGETQYF.

The chain employs TRBV3-1 (or the pseudogene TRBV3-2) and TRBJ1-2; possibly TRBD1 for D (5 bases). V was cut by 4 bases and J by 4 bases, with 22 bases left in between. Germline V gene sequence: CDR1 LGHDT, CDR2 YNNKEL (reference sequence). The CDR3 is 17 residues long. For the CDR3, the DNA is TGTGCCAGCAGCCCAGAAGGTGACGGGCTGGGGGTCTATGGCTACACCTTC. This codes for CASSPEGDGLGVYGYTF.

V and J are TRBV6-5 and TRBJ1-3; D possibly corresponds to TRBD1 (5 bases). The CDR3 totals 16 residues. With 2 bases removed from V and 2 bases from J, the gap between germline ends came to 13 bases. Germline assignment: CDR1 MNHEY and CDR2 SVGAGI. In DNA form, the CDR3 reads TGTGCCAGCAGTTACGGGGCGAGGCAGGCTGGAAACACCATATATTTT. Protein: CASSYGARQAGNTIYF.

The chain uses TRBV9 and TRBJ2-2; D possibly corresponds to TRBD1 (6 bases). The V gene lost 7 bases and the J gene lost 2 bases, with 12 bases spanning the gap. Germline-derived CDR1 and CDR2 are SGDLS and YYNGEE. The CDR3 totals 14 residues. DNA of the CDR3: TGTGCCAGCTCCAGGGGCCTAAACACCGGGGAGCTGTTTTTT. Its protein is CASSRGLNTGELFF.

The rearrangement uses TRBV18 and TRBJ1-3; D call uncertain. V was pared by 3 bases and J by 3 bases, with 9 bases between. The length of the CDR3 is 14 residues. Germline lookup yields CDR1 KGHSH and CDR2 LQKENI. The CDR3 reads CASSPSGFGNTIYF. DNA of the CDR3: TGTGCCAGCTCACCCTCAGGATTTGGAAACACCATATATTTT.

The gene calls are TRBV2 and TRBJ1-1; no definite D call. Germline assignment: CDR1 SNHLY and CDR2 FYNNEI. The CDR3 runs to 15 residues. V lost 3 bases and J 0 bases, leaving 11 bases between the germline ends. The CDR3 is CASSEGSAMNTEAFF. The CDR3, as DNA: TGTGCCAGCAGTGAGGGTTCAGCGATGAACACTGAAGCTTTCTTT.